This TCR beta chain was recorded in a study of T cells in Graves' hyperthyroidism and ophthalmopathy. Template material for amplifying TCR beta CDR3 regions consisted of RNA transcripts. HTBI primers drove first-round RT-PCR of the TCR CDR3. TCRdb re-analysed the multiplex PCR reads in MiXCR, keeping a single row per CDR3 protein. The sample includes under 650,000 distinct CDR3 sequences, around 15% of them seen just once. In its sample, this clonotype was seen many times. This CDR3 is built from 15 residues. The V gene end was trimmed by 6 bases and the J gene end by 8 bases; junction bases not matched to a gene: 13. Germline V gene sequence: CDR1 SGHNT, CDR2 YENEEA.

The source material was blood. This rearrangement joins TRBV11-3 to TRBJ2-1; the match to TRBD1 covers 7 bases. This TCR came from a woman aged 25 to 39 with Graves' hyperthyroidism. The CDR3 coding sequence is TGTGCCAGCAGATTCTCCAGGGGGAGTTGGGATGAGCAGTTCTTC. Its protein product is CASRFSRGSWDEQFF.